This TCR beta chain originates from a study of shared clonotypes between healthy human individuals. Broader study findings: Represented diversity (both genetic and exposure-history) was limited by the small number of donors.

Comment on this clone: Its antigen is not identified.

Subsets obtained from CD4+ cells comprised CD45RA+ naive and CD45RA-negative memory cells. Germline values: CDR1 SEHNR, CDR2 FQNEAQ (reference sequence). The CDR3 is 15 amino acids. V was pared by 4 bases and J by 4 bases, with 16 bases between. Samples underwent the assay at deep level. Clones were sequenced by immunoSEQ multiplex PCR, and TCRdb holds only the in-frame ones, with some missing. The sample lists 980,000 or so clones; approximately 80% were seen once. V and J are TRBV7-9 and TRBJ1-1; D unresolved. Material for sequencing was memory CD4+ T cells sorted from blood. Subset noted: CD45RA-negative fraction. The TCR was taken from a man aged 18 to 29 in good health. The CDR3 coding sequence is TGTGCCAGCAGCTCCGGAAGCATCCGATCCACTGAAGCTTTCTTT. This sequence encodes CASSSGSIRSTEAFF.